This note documents a single T cell receptor beta chain sequence. Its recognized antigen is unknown. Mismatch with germline at one junction end may stem from a read error. This sample stems from a study of early T cells in non-severe SARS-CoV-2 infection (dated by TCRdb to about 2021). Regarding the study in general: Because TCR sequencing was done on bulk RNA from unsorted whole blood, the alpha and beta chains could not be paired. Results and caveats for the whole study, not just this receptor: VDJdb matching was skewed toward anti-spike CD8 responses, so virus-specific expansions were likely underestimated and private and CD4 specificities were missed.

Libraries were constructed by 5' RACE. The sequencer listed for this sample is NextSeq 500. Unique molecular identifiers were attached to individual cDNA molecules in the TCR library protocol so that sequencing error and PCR bias could be corrected. Both TCR alpha and beta chains were sequenced, and tight co-correlation was observed between alpha and beta sequence abundances in each sample. Regarding the original processing steps: V gene, J gene and CDR3 annotation of TCR sequences was performed with Decombinator V4. TCRs were defined as expanded if a significant change between any two time points was detected under a Poisson model with p below 0.0001. TCR abundances were normalised to the total number of TCRs sequenced per sample and expressed as counts per million. TRAV1-2 paired with TRAJ12, TRAJ20 or TRAJ33 defined MAIT TCRs, while TRAV10 paired with TRAJ18 defined iNKT TCRs. A search of VDJdb, accessed on 1 November 2021, was run for TCRs annotated to CMV, EBV and SARS-CoV-2, with TCRs annotated for multiple antigens excluded. TCRdb passed the public sequencing reads through fastp at Q25 and MiXCR, retaining productive beta sequences. Each entry is one CDR3 protein sequence, shown with its most common DNA and genes. The V and J calls were determined by TCRdb, not by the authors. The sample has some 81,000 distinct CDR3 sequences on record, 16% of them singletons. Of the sample, 2.9% is held by the ten largest clones.

This was a case-control study nested in a cohort of healthcare workers in London, UK, who had nasopharyngeal swab PCR tests and blood samples taken every week. Healthcare workers were recruited during the week of the UK lockdown, between 23 and 31 March 2020, and followed weekly for up to about 15 weeks. The CDR3 measures 12 amino acids from cysteine to phenylalanine. The read is trimmed to its CDR3 DNA, 36 bases read in frame from base 1. Reading the germline V gene (reference sequence) gives CDR1 LGHDT and CDR2 YNNKEL. The source material was whole blood. The chain is made from TRBV3-1 and TRBJ2-2, with the D gene call left open. This sequence originates from an adult who was a healthcare worker with PCR-confirmed SARS-CoV-2 infection or an uninfected control (not recorded which). CDR3 region: CVSSPRPGELFF. The DNA sequence is given as TGTGTCAGCAGCCCCAGGCCCGGGGAGCTGTTTTTT.